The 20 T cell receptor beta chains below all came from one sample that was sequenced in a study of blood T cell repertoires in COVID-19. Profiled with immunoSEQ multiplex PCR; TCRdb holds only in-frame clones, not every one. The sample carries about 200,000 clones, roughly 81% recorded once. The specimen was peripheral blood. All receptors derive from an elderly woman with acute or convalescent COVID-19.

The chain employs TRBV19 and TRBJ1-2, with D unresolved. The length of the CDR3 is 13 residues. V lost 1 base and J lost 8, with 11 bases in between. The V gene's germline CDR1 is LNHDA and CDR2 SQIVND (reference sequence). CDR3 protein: CASSIAVGGGYTF. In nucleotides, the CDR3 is TGTGCCAGTAGTATAGCAGTCGGAGGGGGCTACACCTTC.

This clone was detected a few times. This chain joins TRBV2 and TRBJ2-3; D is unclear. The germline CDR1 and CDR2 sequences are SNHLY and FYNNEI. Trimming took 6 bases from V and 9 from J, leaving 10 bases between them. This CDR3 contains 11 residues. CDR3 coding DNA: TGTGCCAGCAGAGGCCTAGAGACGCAGTATTTT. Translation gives CASRGLETQYF.

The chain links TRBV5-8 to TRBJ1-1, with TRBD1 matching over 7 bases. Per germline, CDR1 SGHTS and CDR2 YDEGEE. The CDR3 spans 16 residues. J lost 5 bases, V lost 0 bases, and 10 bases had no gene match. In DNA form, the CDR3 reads TGTGCCAGCAGCTTGGCCGACAGGGAACGGCTGACTGAAGCTTTCTTT. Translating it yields CASSLADRERLTEAFF.

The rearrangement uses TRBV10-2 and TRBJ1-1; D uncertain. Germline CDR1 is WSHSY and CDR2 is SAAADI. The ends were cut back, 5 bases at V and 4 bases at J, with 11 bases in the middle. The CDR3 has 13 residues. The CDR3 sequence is CASSLQAGTEAFF. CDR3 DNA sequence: TGCGCCAGCAGTTTACAAGCGGGCACTGAAGCTTTCTTT.

CDR3 DNA sequence: TGTGCCAGCAGTGAGGGGTGGACTAGCGGGCCGGCGGGGGAGACCCAGTACTTC. The encoded protein is CASSEGWTSGPAGETQYF. The V and J genes are TRBV2 and TRBJ2-5, with 11 bases fitting TRBD2. V lost 3 bases and J lost 5; bases outside the gene matches: 14. The germline V gene encodes CDR1 SNHLY and CDR2 FYNNEI. The CDR3 is made up of 18 amino acids.

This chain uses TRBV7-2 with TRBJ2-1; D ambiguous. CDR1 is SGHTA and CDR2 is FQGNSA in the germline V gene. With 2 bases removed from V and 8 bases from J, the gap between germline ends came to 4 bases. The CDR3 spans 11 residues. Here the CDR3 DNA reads TGTGCCAGCAGCTTAATCGATGAGCAGTTCTTC. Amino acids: CASSLIDEQFF.

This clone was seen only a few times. CDR3 protein: CASSSQGAANEKLFF. The CDR3 DNA follows: TGTGCCAGCAGTTCCCAGGGGGCGGCTAATGAAAAACTGTTTTTT. The rearrangement uses TRBV6-5 and TRBJ1-4, with 8 bases fitting TRBD1. From germline, CDR1 is MNHEY and CDR2 SVGAGI. The CDR3 spans 15 residues. The ends lost 4 bases at V and 3 bases at J; junction bases unmatched: 4.

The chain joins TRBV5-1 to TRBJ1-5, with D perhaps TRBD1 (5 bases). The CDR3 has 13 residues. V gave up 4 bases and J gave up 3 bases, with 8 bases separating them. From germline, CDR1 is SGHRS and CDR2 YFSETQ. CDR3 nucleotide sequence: TGCGCCAGCAGCGCAGGGCCCAATCAGCCCCAGCATTTT. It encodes CASSAGPNQPQHF.

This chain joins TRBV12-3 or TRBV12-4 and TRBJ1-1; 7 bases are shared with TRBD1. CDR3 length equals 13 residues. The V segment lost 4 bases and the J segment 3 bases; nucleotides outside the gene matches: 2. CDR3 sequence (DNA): TGTGCCAGCAGTTGGGACAGTTACACTGAAGCTTTCTTT. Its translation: CASSWDSYTEAFF.

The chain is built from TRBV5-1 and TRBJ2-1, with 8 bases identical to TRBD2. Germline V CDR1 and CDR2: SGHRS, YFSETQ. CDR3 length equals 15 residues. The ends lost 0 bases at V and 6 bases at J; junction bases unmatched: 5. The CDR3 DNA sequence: TGCGCCAGCAGCTTGGGAGCGGGAGTATTCAATGAGCAGTTCTTC. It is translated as CASSLGAGVFNEQFF.

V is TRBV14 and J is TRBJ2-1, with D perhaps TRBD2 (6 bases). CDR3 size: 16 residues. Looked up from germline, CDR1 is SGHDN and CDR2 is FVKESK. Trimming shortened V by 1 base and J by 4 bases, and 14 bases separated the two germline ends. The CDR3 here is CASSQVGLAVYNEQFF. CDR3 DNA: TGTGCCAGCAGCCAAGTTGGGTTAGCGGTTTACAATGAGCAGTTCTTC.

CDR3 sequence reads: CASSLGGDEQFF. DNA of the CDR3: TGTGCCAGCAGCTTAGGGGGGGATGAGCAGTTCTTC. V usage is TRBV11-3 and J usage is TRBJ2-1, with a weak D call TRBD2 (6 bases). The CDR3 extends over 12 amino acids. Trimming pared 1 base from V and 8 bases from J, leaving 6 bases between. CDR1 is SGHNT and CDR2 is YENEEA in the germline V gene.

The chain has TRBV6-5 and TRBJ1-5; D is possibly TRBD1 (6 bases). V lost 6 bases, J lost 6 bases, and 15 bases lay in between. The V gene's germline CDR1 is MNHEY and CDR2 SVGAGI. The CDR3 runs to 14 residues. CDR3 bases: TGTGCCAGCAGGGACGGGACAAGGGGTCAGCCCCAGCATTTT. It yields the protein CASRDGTRGQPQHF.

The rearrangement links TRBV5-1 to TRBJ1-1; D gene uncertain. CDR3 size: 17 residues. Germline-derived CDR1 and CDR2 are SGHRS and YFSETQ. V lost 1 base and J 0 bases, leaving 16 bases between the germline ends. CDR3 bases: TGCGCCAGCAGCTTGACCCCGGGCTCGGGGATGAACACTGAAGCTTTCTTT. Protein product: CASSLTPGSGMNTEAFF.

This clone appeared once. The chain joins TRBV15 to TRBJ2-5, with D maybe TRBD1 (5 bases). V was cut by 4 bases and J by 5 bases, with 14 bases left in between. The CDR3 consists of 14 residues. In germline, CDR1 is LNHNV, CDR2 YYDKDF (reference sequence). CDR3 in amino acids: CATSTRRGLETQYF. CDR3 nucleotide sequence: TGTGCCACCAGCACAAGAAGGGGTCTGGAGACCCAGTACTTC.

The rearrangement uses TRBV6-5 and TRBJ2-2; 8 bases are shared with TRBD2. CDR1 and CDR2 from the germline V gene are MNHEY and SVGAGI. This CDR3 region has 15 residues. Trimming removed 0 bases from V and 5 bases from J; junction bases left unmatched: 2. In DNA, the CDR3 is TGTGCCAGCAGTTACTCTAGCGGGATTACCGGGGAGCTGTTTTTT. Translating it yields CASSYSSGITGELFF.

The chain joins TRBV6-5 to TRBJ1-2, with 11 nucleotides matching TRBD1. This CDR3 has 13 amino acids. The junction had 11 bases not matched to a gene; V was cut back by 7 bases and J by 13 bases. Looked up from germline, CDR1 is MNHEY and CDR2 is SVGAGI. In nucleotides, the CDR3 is TGTGCCAGCACCCGGAGGACAGGGGGCGCGACCACCTTC. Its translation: CASTRRTGGATTF.

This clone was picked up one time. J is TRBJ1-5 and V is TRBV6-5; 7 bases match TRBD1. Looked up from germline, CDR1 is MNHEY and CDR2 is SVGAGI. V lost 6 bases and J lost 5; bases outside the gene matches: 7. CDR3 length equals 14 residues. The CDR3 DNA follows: TGTGCCAGCAGCAAATCAGGGGGGTATCAGCCCCAGCATTTT. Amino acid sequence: CASSKSGGYQPQHF.

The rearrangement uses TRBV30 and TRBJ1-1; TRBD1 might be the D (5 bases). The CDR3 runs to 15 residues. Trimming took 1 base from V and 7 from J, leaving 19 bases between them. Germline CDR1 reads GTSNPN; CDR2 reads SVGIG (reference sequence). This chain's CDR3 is CAWSGPGRGLHEAFF. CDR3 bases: TGTGCCTGGAGTGGTCCAGGGAGGGGCCTTCATGAAGCTTTCTTT. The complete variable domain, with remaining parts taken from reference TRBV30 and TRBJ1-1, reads SQTIHQWPATLVQPVGSPLSLECTVEGTSNPNLYWYRQAAGRGLQLLFYSVGIGQISSEVPQNLSASRPQDRQFILSSKKLLLSDSGFYLCAWSGPGRGLHEAFFGQGTRLTVV.

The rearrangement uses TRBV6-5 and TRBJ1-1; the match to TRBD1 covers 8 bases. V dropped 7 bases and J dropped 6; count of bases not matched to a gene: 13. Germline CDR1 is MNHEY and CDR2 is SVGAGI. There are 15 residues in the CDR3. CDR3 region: CASTIRDRPSAEAFF. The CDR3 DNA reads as TGTGCCAGCACTATCCGGGACAGGCCGTCAGCTGAAGCTTTCTTT.